Following are 16 T cell receptor beta chains from one sample sequenced in a study of blood T cells in healthy people across ages. For the second PCR, which ran for about 6 to 11 cycles, a sample-barcoded 5' primer and a J-beta primer mix were used. MiXCR, applied by TCRdb to the 5' RACE reads, yields one record per CDR3 protein. This sample has roughly 720,000 distinct CDR3 sequences, with about 53% found just once. The sample consisted of blood. All receptors derive from a man older than 75 in good health.

The table lists this clonotype with a few counts. This rearrangement joins TRBV20-1 to TRBJ1-6; 10 nucleotides line up with TRBD1. The germline CDR1 and CDR2 sequences are DFQATT and SNEGSKA (reference sequence). CDR3 length equals 15 residues. V lost 0 bases, J lost 10 bases, and 6 bases stayed unmatched. CDR3 in DNA: TGCAGTGCTAGAGATCAGGGGGACAGGGGATCACCCCTCCACTTT. This codes for CSARDQGDRGSPLHF.

This clonotype came up a few times. The chain employs TRBV9 and TRBJ2-6; the D is unclear. V was clipped by 3 bases and J by 2 bases, with 12 bases between them. Germline assignment: CDR1 SGDLS and CDR2 YYNGEE. The CDR3 has 16 residues. This CDR3 is CASSAPQTPGANVLTF. CDR3 bases: TGTGCCAGCAGCGCCCCGCAGACCCCTGGGGCCAACGTCCTGACTTTC.

This clonotype was seen only a few times. This rearrangement joins TRBV7-9 to TRBJ2-5; D not certain. Trimming stripped 5 bases from V and 10 bases from J, with 11 bases between. CDR3 length: 11 residues. Germline CDR1 is SEHNR and CDR2 is FQNEAQ (reference sequence). CDR3 sequence: CASSQQRGQYF. CDR3 DNA: TGTGCCAGCAGCCAACAGCGAGGCCAGTACTTC.

The genes are TRBV5-1 and TRBJ2-4, with no clear D. Trimming removed 1 base at V and 13 bases at J, with 9 bases between. Per the germline V gene, CDR1 is SGHRS and CDR2 is YFSETQ. There are 11 residues in the CDR3. CDR3: CASSLSLGQYF. CDR3 DNA sequence: TGCGCCAGCAGCTTGTCTCTCGGGCAGTACTTC.

This clonotype was recorded a few times. The chain carries TRBV12-3 or TRBV12-4 and TRBJ1-6, with a weak D call TRBD1 (6 bases). There are 14 residues in the CDR3. V lost 6 bases, J lost 10 bases, and 16 bases lay in between. CDR3 amino acids: CASSPGRTVSPLHF. The CDR3 region has the DNA TGTGCCAGCAGCCCCGGGCGGACAGTCTCACCCCTCCACTTT.

V usage is TRBV3-1 and J usage is TRBJ1-2; no reliable D call. The V gene lost 0 bases and the J gene lost 4 bases, with 6 bases spanning the gap. This CDR3 is built from 13 residues. Germline CDR1 and CDR2: LGHDT and YNNKEL (reference sequence). CDR3: CASSQEALYGYTF. The CDR3 DNA follows: TGTGCCAGCAGCCAAGAGGCACTCTATGGCTACACCTTC. The whole variable domain, remainder taken from reference TRBV3-1 and TRBJ1-2, is DTAVSQTPKYLVTQMGNDKSIKCEQNLGHDTMYWYKQDSKKFLKIMFSYNNKELIINETVPNRFSPKSPDKAHLNLHINSLELGDSAVYFCASSQEALYGYTFGSGTRLTVV.

The CDR3 here is CASSSDRIQYF. CDR3 coding DNA: TGTGCCAGCAGTTCCGATCGCATTCAGTACTTC. The chain couples TRBV9 to TRBJ2-4, with D unclear. V shed 5 bases and J shed 9 bases, with 9 bases lying between them. CDR1 SGDLS and CDR2 YYNGEE come from the germline V gene. The CDR3 spans 11 residues. The whole variable domain, remainder taken from reference TRBV9 and TRBJ2-4, is DSGVTQTPKHLITATGQRVTLRCSPRSGDLSVYWYQQSLDQGLQFLIQYYNGEERAKGNILERFSAQQFPDLHSELNLSSLELGDSALYFCASSSDRIQYFGAGTRLSVL.

The chain recombines TRBV5-8 with TRBJ2-4; 10 positions match TRBD1. This CDR3 has 13 residues. CDR1 and CDR2 from the germline V gene are SGHTS and YDEGEE. The J segment lost 8 bases and the V segment lost 3 bases, leaving 2 bases of the junction unmatched. CDR3 protein: CASSWDRGDIQYF. CDR3 nucleotide sequence: TGTGCCAGCAGCTGGGACAGGGGTGACATTCAGTACTTC.

CDR3: CAIGPPRNHYNEQFF. The CDR3 DNA is TGTGCCATCGGGCCCCCACGAAACCATTACAATGAGCAGTTCTTC. The J gene is TRBJ2-1, the V gene TRBV10-3; unclear D gene. CDR3 size: 15 residues. Germline V lookup: CDR1 ENHRY, CDR2 SYGVKD. Trimming cost V 8 bases and J 4 bases, with 18 bases left between them.

The chain has TRBV10-3 and TRBJ2-1; 9 bases align to TRBD2. Germline V gene lookup returns CDR1 ENHRY and CDR2 SYGVKD. This CDR3 is 14 amino acids long. After removal of 7 bases from V and 5 bases from J, the junction contained 6 bases not matched to a gene. CDR3 bases: TGTGCCATCACCATCCAGCGGGAGGACAATGAGCAGTTCTTC. Encoded protein: CAITIQREDNEQFF.

V and J are TRBV27 and TRBJ1-2; 10 bases agree with TRBD1. The CDR3 totals 15 residues. Trimming cost V 6 bases and J 4 bases; bases outside gene matches: 8. Looked up from germline, CDR1 is MNHEY and CDR2 is SMNVEV (reference sequence). The CDR3 spells CASRNNGQGVYGYTF. Written as DNA, the CDR3 is TGTGCCAGCAGGAACAACGGACAGGGGGTCTATGGCTACACCTTC.

The chain employs TRBV10-3 and TRBJ1-2; tentative D call: TRBD1 (5 bases). This CDR3 region has 14 residues. The germline V gene encodes CDR1 ENHRY and CDR2 SYGVKD. V lost 0 bases, J lost 4 bases, and 9 bases lay in between. CDR3 residues: CAISESTGVYGYTF. CDR3 bases: TGTGCCATCAGTGAGTCCACAGGCGTCTATGGCTACACCTTC.

This chain uses TRBV27 with TRBJ2-7; 8 nucleotides agree with TRBD1. Germline CDR1 MNHEY, CDR2 SMNVEV (reference sequence). The CDR3 covers 16 residues. V lost 2 bases to trimming and J lost 4 bases; unmatched junction nucleotides: 10. CDR3 protein: CASSLPLDRAWYEQYF. In DNA form, the CDR3 reads TGTGCCAGCAGTTTACCCTTGGACAGGGCATGGTACGAGCAGTACTTC.

J is TRBJ1-1 and V is TRBV9; tentative D call: TRBD1 (6 bases). CDR3 length: 14 residues. CDR1 SGDLS and CDR2 YYNGEE come from the germline V gene. V was pared by 4 bases and J by 4 bases, with 14 bases between. The CDR3 protein is CASSPGGGPTEAFF. CDR3 DNA sequence: TGTGCCAGCAGCCCCGGCGGGGGCCCCACTGAAGCTTTCTTT.

The chain uses TRBV12-3 or TRBV12-4 and TRBJ2-1; D is perhaps TRBD1 (5 bases). This CDR3 region has 11 residues. The germline V and J ends were trimmed by 3 bases and 12 bases, with 9 bases remaining between them. The CDR3 loop is CASSFERGQFF. The CDR3 DNA reads TGTGCCAGCAGTTTTGAAAGGGGGCAGTTCTTC.

The chain carries TRBV2 and TRBJ2-7; TRBD1 aligns across 8 bases. Germline loops: CDR1 SNHLY, CDR2 FYNNEI. CDR3 size: 14 residues. After removal of 5 bases from V and 2 bases from J, the junction contained 5 bases not matched to a gene. CDR3 DNA: TGTGCCAGCAGTAGGACAGGGTCCCCCTACGAGCAGTACTTC. Residues: CASSRTGSPYEQYF.